What follows are 32 T cell receptor beta chains derived from one specimen sequenced in a study of early T cells in non-severe SARS-CoV-2 infection. TCRdb re-analysed the 5' RACE reads in MiXCR, keeping a single row per CDR3 protein. The sample contains 66,000 or so distinct CDR3 sequences, 10% to 13% of which appear only once. Source material: whole blood. Every receptor here comes from an adult who was a healthcare worker with PCR-confirmed SARS-CoV-2 infection or an uninfected control (not recorded which).

This chain uses TRBV29-1 with TRBJ2-5; TRBD2 matches at 7 bases. Unmatched junction bases numbered 4, after V lost 5 bases and J lost 1 base. CDR1 and CDR2 from the germline V gene are SQVTM and ANQGSEA. The CDR3 covers 13 residues. CDR3 region: CSVMGGIQETQYF. In DNA form, the CDR3 reads TGCAGCGTTATGGGGGGGATCCAAGAGACCCAGTACTTC.

In this sample, this clonotype turned up many times. The chain links TRBV2 to TRBJ1-1, with 9 bases fitting TRBD1. The CDR3 is 14 residues long. J lost 2 bases, V lost 7 bases, and 5 bases had no gene match. The germline CDR1 and CDR2 sequences are SNHLY and FYNNEI. The CDR3, as DNA: TGTGCCAGCATGGACAGGGGATCTAACACTGAAGCTTTCTTT. Amino acid sequence: CASMDRGSNTEAFF.

This clonotype appeared many times. This sequence joins TRBV10-1 and TRBJ1-5, with D uncertain. Trimming stripped 2 bases from V and 4 bases from J, with 6 bases between. The CDR3 is made up of 13 amino acids. Germline CDR1 WNHNN, CDR2 SYGVQD (reference sequence). CDR3 loop: CASSEDGNQPQHF. The CDR3 region has the DNA TGCGCCAGCAGTGAGGATGGTAATCAGCCCCAGCATTTT.

The chain has TRBV4-1 and TRBJ2-3, with 7 bases that match TRBD2. V was pared by 3 bases and J by 4 bases, with 13 bases of the junction left unmatched. The germline gives CDR1 MGHRA, CDR2 YSYEKL. This CDR3 is 17 amino acids long. This CDR3 reads CASSQGPRAGRADTQYF. In DNA, the CDR3 is TGCGCCAGCAGCCAGGGTCCTAGAGCGGGGAGAGCAGATACGCAGTATTTT.

This clonotype has ten or more counts. The chain uses TRBV5-1 and TRBJ1-5, with D unclear. V was clipped by 0 bases and J by 7 bases, with 14 bases between them. The germline CDR1 and CDR2 sequences are SGHRS and YFSETQ. This CDR3 is built from 15 residues. CDR3 nucleotides: TGCGCCAGCAGCTTGGGGACTCATGATGGGCAGCCCCAGCATTTT. Residues: CASSLGTHDGQPQHF.

This clonotype was seen repeatedly, ten times or more. The J gene is TRBJ2-3, the V gene TRBV6-4; 11 bases are shared with TRBD1. Trimming took 2 bases from V and 6 from J; bases not matched to a gene: 1. From germline, CDR1 is MRHNA and CDR2 SNTAGT. The CDR3 is made up of 14 amino acids. CDR3 nucleotides: TGTGCCAGCAGTGACGGACAGGGGGCGGATACGCAGTATTTT. Residues: CASSDGQGADTQYF.

In its sample, this clonotype was seen many times. The J gene is TRBJ2-2, the V gene TRBV3-1, with a possible D match to TRBD1 (5 bases). This CDR3 spans 14 amino acids. The V end was cut by 2 bases, the J end by 3 bases, with 7 bases between. From germline, CDR1 is LGHDT and CDR2 YNNKEL (reference sequence). The CDR3 DNA reads TGTGCCAGCAGCCAACAGGGATACACCGGGGAGCTGTTTTTT. Its protein product is CASSQQGYTGELFF.

This clonotype came up many times. The chain joins TRBV6-6 to TRBJ2-7; 9 nucleotides align to TRBD1. Looked up from germline, CDR1 is MNHNY and CDR2 is SVGAGI (reference sequence). The CDR3 runs to 13 residues. After removal of 5 bases from V and 12 bases from J, the junction contained 11 bases not matched to a gene. The DNA for the CDR3 is TGTGCCAGCAGTACAGACAGGGGGGGAGGACTGTACTTC. This encodes CASSTDRGGGLYF.

This clonotype was seen more than once but under ten times. This chain connects TRBV5-5 to TRBJ2-5; 9 bases line up with TRBD1. V was clipped by 1 base and J by 4 bases; unmatched bases: 5. The CDR3 covers 15 residues. The germline V gene encodes CDR1 SGHKS and CDR2 YYEKEE (reference sequence). The CDR3 loop is CASSLYTGGGETQYF. As DNA, the CDR3 is TGTGCCAGCAGCTTGTATACAGGGGGCGGAGAGACCCAGTACTTC.

This clonotype has ten or more counts. This rearrangement joins TRBV5-4 to TRBJ2-1; D not certain. The CDR3 sequence is 14 residues long. CDR1 is SGHNT, CDR2 YYREEE, per germline (reference sequence). V shed 0 bases and J shed 8 bases, with 12 bases lying between them. The CDR3 region is CASSLAVPRDEQFF. The CDR3 DNA sequence: TGTGCCAGCAGCTTGGCCGTGCCTAGGGATGAGCAGTTCTTC.

CDR3 nucleotides: TGTGCCAGCAGTTATACGACAGACCACAATGAGCAGTTCTTC. It translates to CASSYTTDHNEQFF. This chain links TRBV6-5 with TRBJ2-1, with D possibly matching TRBD1 (5 bases). Trimming took off 3 bases at V and 5 bases at J, with 11 bases between the two ends. Germline-derived CDR1 and CDR2 are MNHEY and SVGAGI. CDR3 length equals 14 residues.

This clonotype was recorded many times. V usage is TRBV30 and J usage is TRBJ1-1, with 9 positions matching TRBD1. CDR1 is GTSNPN, CDR2 SVGIG, per germline (reference sequence). V was pared by 4 bases and J by 7 bases, with 10 bases of the junction left unmatched. The CDR3 is 14 residues long. The CDR3 sequence is CAWIVQGAGGEAFF. CDR3 DNA: TGTGCCTGGATCGTACAGGGGGCCGGAGGTGAAGCTTTCTTT.

This clonotype was counted ten times or more. This chain uses TRBV2 with TRBJ1-4; D is possibly TRBD1 (5 bases). Per germline, CDR1 SNHLY and CDR2 FYNNEI. The germline V and J ends were trimmed by 6 bases and 4 bases, with 12 bases remaining between them. There are 14 residues in the CDR3. CDR3 bases: TGTGCCAGCAGCCTGGAGCAGGGTAATGAAAAACTGTTTTTT. This translates into CASSLEQGNEKLFF.

At least ten counts were recorded for this clonotype. The chain couples TRBV19 to TRBJ1-5, with 8 bases fitting TRBD1. The V gene end was trimmed by 5 bases and the J gene end by 6 bases; junction bases not matched to a gene: 3. Germline V gene lookup returns CDR1 LNHDA and CDR2 SQIVND (reference sequence). This CDR3 region has 13 residues. CDR3 coding DNA: TGTGCCAGTAGTCAGGGGGCGGGTCAGCCCCAGCATTTT. This encodes CASSQGAGQPQHF.

This clonotype was seen many times. V usage is TRBV10-1 and J usage is TRBJ2-5, with D maybe TRBD2 (6 bases). The V gene's germline CDR1 is WNHNN and CDR2 SYGVQD (reference sequence). This CDR3 is built from 14 residues. V was pared by 2 bases and J by 5 bases, with 12 bases between. The CDR3 DNA follows: TGCGCCAGCAGTGAGGATTGGAGGGACGAGACCCAGTACTTC. Translated, it gives CASSEDWRDETQYF.

This clonotype was counted ten times or more. The CDR3 loop reads CASSLQYQPQHF. The CDR3 region has the DNA TGTGCCAGCAGTTTACAGTATCAGCCCCAGCATTTT. V is TRBV28 and J is TRBJ1-5; the D is unclear. With 2 bases removed from V and 5 bases from J, the gap between germline ends came to 4 bases. The germline V gene has CDR1 MDHEN and CDR2 SYDVKM. The CDR3 spans 12 residues.

In this sample, this clonotype turned up a few times. The CDR3 is CASSLGNRAEQYF. The CDR3 DNA reads TGCGCCAGCAGCTTGGGTAACAGGGCCGAGCAGTACTTC. This chain links TRBV5-1 with TRBJ2-7; a possible D gene is TRBD1 (6 bases). Germline lookup yields CDR1 SGHRS and CDR2 YFSETQ. The CDR3 contains 13 residues. V was trimmed by 0 bases and J by 6 bases, leaving 10 bases between them.

This clonotype was seen ten or more times. V gene TRBV2 combines with J gene TRBJ2-7, with D unclear. V was clipped by 8 bases and J by 1 base, with 15 bases between them. CDR1 and CDR2 (germline): SNHLY, FYNNEI. The CDR3 length is 14 residues. The DNA for the CDR3 is TGTGCCAGCGGAGATACCGCTTCGTCCTACGAGCAGTACTTC. This codes for CASGDTASSYEQYF.

This clonotype has a count of ten or more. The chain uses TRBV10-3 and TRBJ1-5, with a possible D match to TRBD1 (6 bases). The V and J ends lost 3 bases and 8 bases respectively, with 20 bases between them. This CDR3 region has 16 residues. Germline values: CDR1 ENHRY, CDR2 SYGVKD. The CDR3 nucleotides are TGTGCCATCAGTGAAAAGGACAGCGGCTTAGGGGAGCCCCAGCATTTT. Translating it yields CAISEKDSGLGEPQHF.

This clonotype was seen at least ten times. The CDR3 sequence is CASSYGTVYGYTF. The CDR3 nucleotides are TGTGCCAGCAGCTACGGGACAGTCTATGGCTACACCTTC. V and J are TRBV11-2 and TRBJ1-2; 7 positions agree with TRBD1. Germline lookup yields CDR1 SGHAT and CDR2 FQNNGV. V lost 4 bases, J lost 4 bases, and 3 bases stayed unmatched. The CDR3 consists of 13 residues.

V gene TRBV28 combines with J gene TRBJ1-6; TRBD1 is a possible D gene (6 bases). The V and J ends lost 2 bases and 10 bases respectively, with 12 bases between them. The CDR3 totals 14 residues. CDR1 is MDHEN and CDR2 is SYDVKM in the germline V gene. CDR3 coding DNA: TGTGCCAGCAGTTTAGGGGGCCTGGGCTCACCCCTCCACTTT. Protein: CASSLGGLGSPLHF.

This clonotype was found a few times. This chain connects TRBV6-6 to TRBJ2-7, with D perhaps matching TRBD2 (5 bases). In germline, CDR1 is MNHNY, CDR2 SVGAGI (reference sequence). The CDR3 spans 15 residues. V was cut by 2 bases and J by 5 bases, with 16 bases left in between. CDR3 residues: CASSYHGLIGDEQYF. Here the CDR3 DNA reads TGTGCCAGCAGTTACCATGGCCTAATCGGGGACGAGCAGTACTTC.

This clonotype was recorded at least ten times. The chain recombines TRBV5-1 with TRBJ2-7, with a weak D call TRBD1 (6 bases). The germline V gene encodes CDR1 SGHRS and CDR2 YFSETQ. The germline V and J ends were trimmed by 3 bases and 3 bases, with 10 bases remaining between them. The CDR3 spans 13 residues. As DNA, the CDR3 is TGCGCCAGCAGCTCCGAAGGGGGCTACGAGCAGTACTTC. Protein sequence: CASSSEGGYEQYF.

This clonotype came up a few times. V usage is TRBV4-2 and J usage is TRBJ2-1, with D possibly TRBD2 on 7 matching bases. The CDR3 runs to 17 residues. Germline V lookup: CDR1 LGHNA, CDR2 YNFKEQ. V was clipped by 0 bases and J by 2 bases, with 14 bases between them. CDR3 residues: CASSQELAGAAYNEQFF. The DNA for the CDR3 is TGTGCCAGCAGCCAAGAGCTGGCGGGGGCGGCCTACAATGAGCAGTTCTTC.

This chain links TRBV5-1 with TRBJ1-1; D may be TRBD1 (6 bases). The V gene's germline CDR1 is SGHRS and CDR2 YFSETQ. The ends were cut back, 4 bases at V and 5 bases at J, with 15 bases in the middle. CDR3 size: 14 residues. The CDR3 sequence is CASSQGSVGTEAFF. In DNA, the CDR3 is TGCGCCAGCAGCCAGGGGAGCGTAGGTACTGAAGCTTTCTTT.

This clonotype came up many times. The chain couples TRBV20-1 to TRBJ2-1; D is possibly TRBD2 (5 bases). This CDR3 has 12 amino acids. Per the germline V gene, CDR1 is DFQATT and CDR2 is SNEGSKA (reference sequence). The V end was cut by 5 bases, the J end by 8 bases, with 13 bases between. The CDR3 protein is CSASPMRDEQFF. CDR3 DNA sequence: TGCAGTGCTTCCCCTATGAGGGATGAGCAGTTCTTC.

This clonotype was detected many times. The chain links TRBV30 to TRBJ2-5; 8 nucleotides align to TRBD2. The CDR3 has 15 amino acids. CDR1 and CDR2 from the germline V gene are GTSNPN and SVGIG (reference sequence). Trimming cost V 3 bases and J 5 bases; bases outside gene matches: 11. CDR3 region: CAWSATAGGRETQYF. The DNA of the CDR3 is TGTGCCTGGAGCGCTACGGCGGGGGGCCGCGAGACCCAGTACTTC.

This clonotype occurred many times. The rearrangement joins TRBV7-9 to TRBJ2-7; TRBD2 matches 9 bases. The germline gives CDR1 SEHNR, CDR2 FQNEAQ (reference sequence). CDR3 length equals 14 residues. V lost 5 bases and J lost 6; bases outside the gene matches: 8. The CDR3 DNA reads TGTGCCAGCAGCGCACCGGGACTAGCAGCCGAGCAGTACTTC. This codes for CASSAPGLAAEQYF. The full variable domain, its missing parts supplied by reference TRBV7-9 and TRBJ2-7, is DTGVSQNPRHKITKRGQNVTFRCDPISEHNRLYWYRQTLGQGPEFLTYFQNEAQLEKSRLLSDRFSAERPKGSFSTLEIQRTEQGDSAMYLCASSAPGLAAEQYFGPGTRLTVT.

This clonotype was detected ten times or more. This chain links TRBV10-1 with TRBJ2-1; tentative D call: TRBD2 (6 bases). Deletions cut 2 bases from V and 7 bases from J, with 18 bases between. The CDR3 contains 16 residues. Germline V gene lookup returns CDR1 WNHNN and CDR2 SYGVQD (reference sequence). The chain's CDR3 is CASSEPRDPAGNEQFF. The CDR3 DNA is TGCGCCAGCAGTGAGCCTCGGGACCCCGCGGGGAATGAGCAGTTCTTC.

This clonotype appeared a few times. V and J are TRBV7-6 and TRBJ1-1; tentatively, D is TRBD1 (5 bases). In germline, CDR1 is SGHVS, CDR2 FNYEAQ. With 6 bases removed from V and 1 base from J, the gap between germline ends came to 18 bases. The CDR3 contains 16 residues. The CDR3 nucleotides are TGTGCCAGCAGTCAGTTAACCGGGGGGTGGAACACTGAAGCTTTCTTT. Its protein is CASSQLTGGWNTEAFF.

This clonotype was seen a few times. The V call is TRBV2, the J call TRBJ1-1; the D is unclear. The CDR3 extends over 13 amino acids. Germline V gene sequence: CDR1 SNHLY, CDR2 FYNNEI. Trimming cost V 9 bases and J 8 bases, with 19 bases left between them. CDR3 coding DNA: TGTGCCAGTCACAGTGTTCCGGGCTTCGAAGCTTTCTTT. Amino acids: CASHSVPGFEAFF. Filled out from reference TRBV2 and TRBJ1-1, the complete variable domain reads EPEVTQTPSHQVTQMGQEVILRCVPISNHLYFYWYRQILGQKVEFLVSFYNNEISEKSEIFDDQFSVERPDGSNFTLKIRSTKLEDSAMYFCASHSVPGFEAFFGQGTRLTVV.

On this clonotype itself: A much bigger clone sits one base away, suggesting this may be a read error. The chain employs TRBV7-9 and TRBJ1-1; the D is unclear. The CDR3 runs 14 residues. CDR1 and CDR2 from the germline V gene are SEHNR and FQNEAQ (reference sequence). The CDR3 region has the DNA TGTGGCAGCAGTTTACCCGAACGGGACACTGAAGCTTTCTTT. It codes for CGSSLPERDTEAFF.